The rows below give T cell receptor beta chains drawn from one sample of a study of T cell repertoires in cytomegalovirus infection. MiXCR was run by TCRdb on the reads, yielding one entry per CDR3 protein. Altogether more than 85,000 distinct CDR3 sequences are present, about 15% being singletons, with the ten largest covering about 7.3%. The specimen was PBMCs. The receptors originated from a human donor in good health (CMV status not recorded). Some clones in this sample may be carry-over from other donors' samples. CDR3s leave out the opening cysteine and the closing phenylalanine or tryptophan. The order of the fields is D gene, V gene, clone size, CDR3 protein. A D gene is named only where the DNA matches it firmly. Size tells how often a clone was seen (once, few, many) or the class of an expanded clone, and some rows leave it out.

D gene: TRBD1
V gene: TRBV7-2
clone size: many
CDR3 protein: ASSSGQGRATEAF

D gene: TRBD1
V gene: TRBV19
clone size: -
CDR3 protein: ASSIRLDRGTPTNEKLF

D gene: -
V gene: TRBV20-1
clone size: few
CDR3 protein: SALERAGGGNEQF

D gene: -
V gene: TRBV18
clone size: few
CDR3 protein: ASSPDINTEAF

D gene: -
V gene: TRBV7-2
clone size: -
CDR3 protein: ASSPKWGHVGYT

D gene: TRBD1
V gene: TRBV12-3/TRBV12-4
clone size: many
CDR3 protein: ASSQGGFSNQPQH

D gene: TRBD2
V gene: TRBV20-1
clone size: -
CDR3 protein: SALAGGSTDTQY

D gene: TRBD2
V gene: TRBV7-2
clone size: many
CDR3 protein: ASSLRLAGFYNEQF

D gene: TRBD2
V gene: TRBV5-4
clone size: few
CDR3 protein: ASSPPTGGGGTDTQY

D gene: -
V gene: TRBV11-2
clone size: -
CDR3 protein: ASSLVGNNEKLF

D gene: TRBD2
V gene: TRBV12-3/TRBV12-4
clone size: few
CDR3 protein: ASSPPVPLAADTQY

D gene: -
V gene: TRBV7-3
clone size: many
CDR3 protein: ASSKTGPRSSGANVLT

D gene: TRBD1
V gene: TRBV27
clone size: many
CDR3 protein: ASSLRGRREQPQH

D gene: -
V gene: TRBV4-3
clone size: -
CDR3 protein: ASSQGQLTGGYT

D gene: -
V gene: TRBV12-3/TRBV12-4
clone size: few
CDR3 protein: ASSLSIRTLTNYGYT

D gene: -
V gene: TRBV4-1
clone size: many
CDR3 protein: ASSQDGLRTDTQY

D gene: -
V gene: TRBV5-6
clone size: -
CDR3 protein: ASSPDTGRGESPLH

D gene: -
V gene: TRBV12-3/TRBV12-4
clone size: many
CDR3 protein: ASSALKARADYGYT

D gene: TRBD1
V gene: TRBV2
clone size: -
CDR3 protein: ASSGTGARGEQY

D gene: -
V gene: TRBV7-7
clone size: few
CDR3 protein: ASSQLGTDTQY

D gene: -
V gene: TRBV28
clone size: -
CDR3 protein: ASRSPRVGEQPQH

D gene: TRBD1
V gene: TRBV28
clone size: many
CDR3 protein: ASSKGGQGAFQPQH

D gene: -
V gene: TRBV7-2
clone size: many
CDR3 protein: ASSPDGGVIEQY

D gene: TRBD2
V gene: TRBV7-2
clone size: many
CDR3 protein: ASSLGLAGPGDTQY

D gene: TRBD1
V gene: TRBV7-2
clone size: many
CDR3 protein: ASSFDREETQY

D gene: TRBD1
V gene: TRBV5-1
clone size: -
CDR3 protein: ASSLAPGQGAGGEKLF

D gene: -
V gene: TRBV7-2
clone size: many
CDR3 protein: ASSLAGRAYEQY

D gene: -
V gene: TRBV15
clone size: few
CDR3 protein: ATSDRAVGTNTGELF

D gene: TRBD2
V gene: TRBV9
clone size: few
CDR3 protein: ASSAGGGPDTQY

D gene: -
V gene: TRBV2
clone size: many
CDR3 protein: ASRGDRLSGYT

D gene: TRBD2
V gene: TRBV20-1
clone size: -
CDR3 protein: SARDLLAGMGDTQY

D gene: -
V gene: TRBV7-3
clone size: few
CDR3 protein: ASSLRAITDTQY

D gene: -
V gene: TRBV20-1
clone size: -
CDR3 protein: SQTLGGAGDTQY

D gene: -
V gene: TRBV7-2
clone size: few
CDR3 protein: ASSLVGGKGEPQH

D gene: TRBD1
V gene: TRBV7-9
clone size: many
CDR3 protein: ASSPKRRQGEEQY

D gene: TRBD2
V gene: TRBV24-1
clone size: few
CDR3 protein: ATSSGGTTDTQY

D gene: -
V gene: TRBV7-6
clone size: few
CDR3 protein: ASSTLLVEAF

D gene: TRBD2
V gene: TRBV28
clone size: many
CDR3 protein: ASSLIIGLAGPMDTQY

D gene: -
V gene: TRBV4-1
clone size: few
CDR3 protein: ASSHTRSSYNEQF

D gene: -
V gene: TRBV19
clone size: -
CDR3 protein: ASSMTSFLGYGYT

D gene: -
V gene: TRBV7-9
clone size: many
CDR3 protein: ASSEGTVSSYEQY

D gene: -
V gene: TRBV5-4
clone size: few
CDR3 protein: ASSGFDRYNEQF

D gene: TRBD2
V gene: TRBV7-2
clone size: few
CDR3 protein: ASSLRLAGGRGNIQY

D gene: TRBD1
V gene: TRBV12-3/TRBV12-4
clone size: many
CDR3 protein: ASSLGSGGDYGYT